These T cell receptor beta chains were read from a single sample in a study of shared clonotypes between healthy human individuals. TCRdb's table, derived via immunoSEQ multiplex PCR, lists solely in-frame clones and lacks some. This sample carries millions of clones, just over 90% of them seen once, and the ten largest clones take 0.14%. The sample was naive CD4+ T cells sorted from blood. These receptors were obtained from a man aged 18-30 years in good health. Each CDR3 is given with its conserved first and last residue. The D gene is left open where the match is weak. Expanded clones are given a class, and other clones once, few, many or no size at all.

d_gene: NA
v_gene: TRBV7-2
abundance: NA
j_gene: TRBJ2-2
CDR3aa: CASSLALYGSGELFF
CDR3nt: TGTGCCAGCAGCTTAGCCCTATACGGGTCCGGGGAGCTGTTTTTT

d_gene: NA
v_gene: TRBV18
abundance: NA
j_gene: TRBJ1-5
CDR3aa: CASSPGPYNQPQHF
CDR3nt: TGTGCCAGCTCACCCGGGCCCTACAATCAGCCCCAGCATTTT

d_gene: TRBD1
v_gene: TRBV6-1
abundance: NA
j_gene: TRBJ2-7
CDR3aa: CASSEAVFRDRAF
CDR3nt: TGTGCCAGCAGTGAAGCTGTATTCCGGGACAGGGCGTTC

d_gene: NA
v_gene: TRBV29-1
abundance: NA
j_gene: TRBJ2-1
CDR3aa: CSVERLSQSNEQFF
CDR3nt: TGCAGCGTTGAACGGCTTAGCCAGTCCAATGAGCAGTTCTTC

d_gene: NA
v_gene: TRBV28
abundance: few
j_gene: TRBJ2-6
CDR3aa: CASSSGANVLTF
CDR3nt: TGTGCCAGCAGCTCTGGGGCCAACGTCCTGACTTTC

d_gene: NA
v_gene: TRBV2
abundance: few
j_gene: TRBJ1-1
CDR3aa: CASSEAGWGAFF
CDR3nt: TGTGCCAGCAGTGAAGCTGGGTGGGGTGCTTTCTTT

d_gene: NA
v_gene: TRBV29-1
abundance: NA
j_gene: TRBJ2-5
CDR3aa: CSVGETQYF
CDR3nt: TGCAGCGTTGGCGAGACCCAGTACTTC

d_gene: NA
v_gene: TRBV7-2
abundance: NA
j_gene: TRBJ1-5
CDR3aa: CASSLVQGLNQPQHF
CDR3nt: TGTGCCAGCAGCTTAGTGCAGGGGTTAAATCAGCCCCAGCATTTT

d_gene: TRBD1
v_gene: TRBV6-1
abundance: NA
j_gene: TRBJ1-6
CDR3aa: CASIMTGGNSPLHF
CDR3nt: TGTGCCAGCATCATGACAGGGGGAAATTCACCCCTCCACTTT

d_gene: NA
v_gene: TRBV9
abundance: NA
j_gene: TRBJ2-7
CDR3aa: CASSVDLGAYEQYF
CDR3nt: TGTGCCAGCAGCGTAGATCTGGGGGCCTACGAGCAGTACTTC